A selection of T cell receptor beta chains follows, all from one sample in a study of T cell responses to AZD1222 COVID-19 vaccine. Profiled with immunoSEQ multiplex PCR; TCRdb holds only in-frame clones, not every one. The profile shows 130,000 or so clones, about 90% of them singletons. This specimen was peripheral blood, taken 28 days after the second AZD1222 dose. The receptors were sampled from an adult who received the AZD1222 COVID-19 vaccine. The conserved cysteine and the conserved F or W are not part of the CDR3 here. A D gene is named only where the DNA matches it firmly. Size is omitted from some rows. Given values are once, few, many or a class for expanded clones.

v_gene	j_gene	abundance	d_gene	CDR3aa
TRBV12-5	TRBJ1-3	.	.	ASGLGQAIGNTIY
TRBV18	TRBJ1-4	.	.	ASSRQQGQNEKLF
TRBV7-3	TRBJ2-3	.	.	ASSLASTDTQY
TRBV5-1	TRBJ2-3	.	.	ASSLGGDPDTQY
TRBV7-9	TRBJ1-5	.	TRBD1	ASSTGEWGNQPQH
TRBV7-2	TRBJ2-3	.	TRBD2	ASSLRTSGFDTQY
TRBV29-1	TRBJ1-3	.	.	SVARDLSGNTIY
TRBV6-5	TRBJ2-7	.	.	ASSQTGTTYEQY
TRBV19	TRBJ2-2	.	TRBD1	ASSGTGQGATGELF
TRBV30	TRBJ1-4	.	.	AWSVSEKLF
TRBV7-3	TRBJ2-3	once	.	ASSAGQGTDTQY
TRBV7-2	TRBJ2-5	.	.	ASSLNTAQETQY
TRBV7-8	TRBJ2-7	.	.	ASSPERGEQY
TRBV7-2	TRBJ2-7	.	.	ASSLGPEIESYEQY
TRBV9	TRBJ2-1	once	.	ASSVAPGFNEQF
TRBV7-2	TRBJ1-4	.	.	ASSLGVGITNEKLF
TRBV6-5	TRBJ1-5	once	.	ASSYSWRLNQPQH
TRBV7-9	TRBJ1-1	.	.	ASSSTVRAEAF
TRBV20-1	TRBJ2-1	.	.	SARRDNEQF
TRBV19	TRBJ2-7	once	TRBD1	ASSISGQASYEQY
TRBV27	TRBJ2-5	.	.	ASSLSYRREETQY
TRBV18	TRBJ1-1	.	.	ASSPTSGGNTEAF
TRBV3-1/TRBV3-2	TRBJ1-1	.	.	ASSQFTSEAF
TRBV9	TRBJ1-2	.	.	ASSGRLTLGGYT